This T cell receptor (beta chain) was observed in a study of human T cells and chemical hapten exposure. It was the library that attached unique molecular identifiers to individual cDNA molecules. TCRdb reprocessed the RACE reads via MiXCR and lists one record per CDR3 protein. The table has around 130,000 distinct CDR3 sequences, about 9% seen once; the top ten hold around 1.7%. Noted time point: healthy volunteer bleed at 2 weeks. Total RNA was extracted from unfractionated whole blood. General study points: No alteration of TCRs above 1 in 1000 frequency was seen with DPC sensitization.

This clonotype was counted between two and nine times. Its specificity is unknown. The CDR3 is made up of 13 amino acids. Per the germline V gene, CDR1 is SGHTA and CDR2 is FQGNSA. Trimming stripped 1 base from V and 12 bases from J, with 13 bases between. The TCR originated in a male donor in good health. Some clones in this sample may be carry-over from other donors' samples. Sequenced material: whole blood. The gene calls are TRBV7-2 and TRBJ2-1; D gene ambiguous. The CDR3 DNA sequence: TGTGCCAGCAGCTTAGACCCCCTAGTTTGGCAGTTCTTC. Translating it yields CASSLDPLVWQFF.